This T cell receptor (beta chain) comes out of a study of blood T cells in healthy people across ages. Regarding the study as a whole: Both higher diversity and more naive CD4+ cells marked long-lived donors when set against aged donors.

Remarks on this clonotype: The antigen remains undetermined.

Primed by a sample-barcoded 5' primer and a J-beta primer mix, a second PCR proceeded for 7 to 11 cycles. TCRdb passed the 5' RACE reads through MiXCR, listing each CDR3 protein once. The top ten clones hold under 50% of a sample with roughly 720,000 distinct CDR3 sequences, approximately 53% of them seen once. Trimming stripped 6 bases from V and 10 bases from J, with 2 bases between. Germline CDR1 MDHEN, CDR2 SYDVKM. CDR3 size: 8 residues. The sequenced sample consisted of blood. The chain couples TRBV28 to TRBJ2-3; D not certain. This TCR came from an older man in good health. CDR3 sequence reads: CASSPQYF. The CDR3 DNA reads TGTGCCAGCAGCCCGCAGTATTTT.